The 18 T cell receptor beta chains given below trace back to one sample, sequenced in a study of cytomegalovirus exposure and HLA in healthy donors. PCR amplification relied on 60 Vbeta primers (plus 13 Jbeta primers). Measured with immunoSEQ multiplex PCR; TCRdb has only the in-frame clones, and not every one. The sample totals about 51,000 clones; its top ten clones hold roughly 26%. Sequenced input: PBMCs. The source is a man between 40 and 49 years old in good health and CMV-seropositive.

The chain carries TRBV6-1 and TRBJ2-3, with 16 bases identical to TRBD2. Trimming at V came to 9 bases and at J to 5 bases, leaving 5 bases not matched to a gene. The CDR3 contains 15 residues. CDR1 MNHNS and CDR2 SASEGT come from the germline V gene. CDR3 residues: CASGTSGGAVDTQYF. The DNA of the CDR3 is TGTGCCAGTGGGACTAGCGGGGGGGCCGTAGATACGCAGTATTTT.

V is TRBV29-1 and J is TRBJ2-7; no reliable D call. Per germline, CDR1 SQVTM and CDR2 ANQGSEA. Trimming pared 2 bases from V and 4 bases from J, leaving 6 bases between. The CDR3 is 11 residues long. This CDR3 reads CSVEQAYEQYF. DNA for the CDR3: TGCAGCGTTGAACAGGCGTACGAGCAGTACTTC.

This chain links TRBV5-1 with TRBJ2-3; tentatively, D is TRBD1 (6 bases). This CDR3 contains 15 residues. Per germline, CDR1 SGHRS and CDR2 YFSETQ. V lost 6 bases and J 1 base, leaving 15 bases between the germline ends. CDR3 loop: CASTVQGIGTDTQYF. The CDR3 region has the DNA TGCGCCAGCACAGTACAGGGAATCGGCACAGATACGCAGTATTTT.

The chain employs TRBV19 and TRBJ2-6; possible D gene TRBD1, 6 bases. From germline, CDR1 is LNHDA and CDR2 SQIVND (reference sequence). The CDR3 is made up of 16 amino acids. The V end lost 3 bases, the J end lost 2 bases, and 11 bases lay between the germline ends. The DNA of the CDR3 is TGTGCCAGTAGTATCGCCACAGGGACTGGGGCCAACGTCCTGACTTTC. Its translation is CASSIATGTGANVLTF.

The V call is TRBV18, the J call TRBJ2-5, with 8 bases identical to TRBD2. The CDR3 spans 15 residues. After removal of 1 base from V and 0 bases from J, the junction contained 1 base not matched to a gene. Germline assignment: CDR1 KGHSH and CDR2 LQKENI. The CDR3, as DNA: TGTGCCAGCTCACCACGACTAGCGAACCAAGAGACCCAGTACTTC. Its protein is CASSPRLANQETQYF. Variable domain in full (rest from reference TRBV18 and TRBJ2-5): NAGVMQNPRHLVRRRGQEARLRCSPMKGHSHVYWYRQLPEEGLKFMVYLQKENIIDESGMPKERFSAEFPKEGPSILRIQQVVRGDSAAYFCASSPRLANQETQYFGPGTRLLVL.

The chain employs TRBV12-5 and TRBJ1-1, with 7 bases fitting TRBD1. V dropped 1 base and J dropped 11; count of bases not matched to a gene: 7. CDR1 is LGHNT and CDR2 is FRNRAP in the germline V gene. The CDR3 has 13 amino acids. The CDR3 sequence is CASGLEGASSAFF. The CDR3 DNA sequence: TGTGCTAGTGGTTTGGAGGGGGCATCTAGCGCTTTCTTT.

V is TRBV6-5 and J is TRBJ1-2; D uncertain. Germline assignment: CDR1 MNHEY and CDR2 SVGAGI. The CDR3 consists of 11 residues. Trimming left V 3 bases short and J 6 bases short, with 5 bases between. CDR3 residues: CASSYGDGYTF. In DNA form, the CDR3 reads TGTGCCAGCAGTTATGGAGATGGCTACACCTTC.

V and J are TRBV7-8 and TRBJ1-5; 7 bases align to TRBD1. V lost 5 bases to trimming and J lost 0 bases; unmatched junction nucleotides: 7. CDR3 length: 16 residues. CDR1 and CDR2 from the germline V gene are SGHVS and FQNEAQ. As DNA, the CDR3 is TGTGCCAGCAGCCCCAACAGGGGCTATAGCAATCAGCCCCAGCATTTT. It translates to CASSPNRGYSNQPQHF.

The rearrangement joins TRBV6-5 to TRBJ2-3; D is possibly TRBD2 (5 bases). The CDR3 runs 13 residues. Germline V CDR1 and CDR2: MNHEY, SVGAGI. The V end lost 7 bases, the J end lost 4 bases, and 12 bases lay between the germline ends. Here the CDR3 reads CASKSSGADTQYF. The CDR3, as DNA: TGTGCCAGCAAAAGCTCCGGGGCAGATACGCAGTATTTT.

The chain recombines TRBV9 with TRBJ2-1; the D is unclear. V shed 1 base and J shed 0 bases, with 8 bases lying between them. CDR3 size: 15 residues. In germline, CDR1 is SGDLS, CDR2 YYNGEE. The CDR3 coding sequence is TGTGCCAGCAGCGTAATGGTCAGCTCCTACAATGAGCAGTTCTTC. It is translated as CASSVMVSSYNEQFF. The whole variable domain, filled in from reference TRBV9 and TRBJ2-1, reads DSGVTQTPKHLITATGQRVTLRCSPRSGDLSVYWYQQSLDQGLQFLIQYYNGEERAKGNILERFSAQQFPDLHSELNLSSLELGDSALYFCASSVMVSSYNEQFFGPGTRLTVL.

CDR3 amino acids: CASSLEVANYGYTF. The CDR3 DNA reads as TGCGCCAGCAGCTTGGAGGTAGCGAACTATGGCTACACCTTC. V is TRBV5-1 and J is TRBJ1-2; unclear D gene. V lost 0 bases and J 2 bases, leaving 8 bases between the germline ends. The CDR3 is made up of 14 amino acids. CDR1 is SGHRS, CDR2 YFSETQ, per germline.

The chain has TRBV27 and TRBJ2-3; the D gene is possibly TRBD1 (5 bases). Trimming stripped 2 bases from V and 4 bases from J, with 13 bases between. There are 15 residues in the CDR3. The germline gives CDR1 MNHEY, CDR2 SMNVEV (reference sequence). CDR3 DNA sequence: TGTGCCAGCAGTTTAAGGGCAGGGTGGTCAGATACGCAGTATTTT. Protein sequence: CASSLRAGWSDTQYF.

The chain uses TRBV6-7 and TRBJ1-6; the D is unclear. TRBV6-7 falls under the ORF class, with uncertain function. V lost 9 bases and J lost 0, with 15 bases in between. The CDR3 sequence is 16 residues long. The CDR3 spells CASNPGLSSYNSPLHF. The CDR3 DNA reads TGTGCCAGTAACCCGGGTTTGAGCTCCTATAATTCACCCCTCCACTTT.

The gene calls are TRBV10-2 and TRBJ2-7; D is possibly TRBD1 (6 bases). The V gene's germline CDR1 is WSHSY and CDR2 SAAADI. The CDR3 spans 14 residues. Deletions cut 4 bases from V and 6 bases from J, with 16 bases between. The CDR3 DNA is TGCGCCAGCAGTGGGACAGCCTTAAGTGGCGAGCAGTACTTC. Translating it yields CASSGTALSGEQYF.

The rearrangement links TRBV5-1 to TRBJ1-1; 7 bases line up with TRBD1. There are 11 residues in the CDR3. Germline assignment: CDR1 SGHRS and CDR2 YFSETQ. V shed 0 bases, J shed 10 bases, and the junction held 0 bases outside the gene matches. DNA of the CDR3: TGCGCCAGCAGCTTGGGACAGGGAGCTTTCTTT. Residues: CASSLGQGAFF. The full variable domain, rest sourced from reference TRBV5-1 and TRBJ1-1, is KAGVTQTPRYLIKTRGQQVTLSCSPISGHRSVSWYQQTPGQGLQFLFEYFSETQRNKGNFPGRFSGRQFSNSRSEMNVSTLELGDSALYLCASSLGQGAFFGQGTRLTVV.

The V gene is TRBV5-1, the J gene TRBJ2-7; TRBD2 aligns across 7 bases. The CDR3 is 14 residues long. CDR1 SGHRS and CDR2 YFSETQ come from the germline V gene. V shed 2 bases, J shed 0 bases, and the junction held 2 bases outside the gene matches. The CDR3 here is CASSLAGPSYEQYF. The CDR3 DNA is TGCGCCAGCAGCTTAGCGGGGCCCTCCTACGAGCAGTACTTC. The full variable domain, its missing parts supplied by reference TRBV5-1 and TRBJ2-7, is KAGVTQTPRYLIKTRGQQVTLSCSPISGHRSVSWYQQTPGQGLQFLFEYFSETQRNKGNFPGRFSGRQFSNSRSEMNVSTLELGDSALYLCASSLAGPSYEQYFGPGTRLTVT.

The rearrangement links TRBV18 to TRBJ2-3, with 9 positions matching TRBD1. Trimming at V came to 1 base and at J to 1 base, leaving 6 bases not matched to a gene. CDR1 is KGHSH and CDR2 is LQKENI in the germline V gene. This CDR3 spans 17 amino acids. CDR3 amino acids: CASSPQPGQGGTDTQYF. The CDR3 DNA follows: TGTGCCAGCTCACCACAGCCGGGACAGGGCGGCACAGATACGCAGTATTTT. Full variable domain (rest looked up from reference TRBV18 and TRBJ2-3): NAGVMQNPRHLVRRRGQEARLRCSPMKGHSHVYWYRQLPEEGLKFMVYLQKENIIDESGMPKERFSAEFPKEGPSILRIQQVVRGDSAAYFCASSPQPGQGGTDTQYFGPGTRLTVL.

V gene TRBV6-5 combines with J gene TRBJ1-4; D call uncertain. The CDR3 is 15 amino acids. Looked up from germline, CDR1 is MNHEY and CDR2 is SVGAGI. Trimming removed 0 bases from V and 8 bases from J, with 13 bases in between. The CDR3 DNA is TGTGCCAGCAGTTACTCTGGGCCCTCGGTGGAAAAACTGTTTTTT. Encoded protein: CASSYSGPSVEKLFF.